The source of this TCR beta chain is a study of T cells in Graves' hyperthyroidism and ophthalmopathy. The germline gives CDR1 MGHRA, CDR2 YSYEKL. V dropped 3 bases and J dropped 2; count of bases not matched to a gene: 6. CDR3 size: 15 residues. Used for diagnoses were clinical symptoms, serum thyroxine and TRAb, thyroid ultrasound and orbital computed tomography. There were TCR beta CDR3 regions amplified from RNA transcripts. An initial round of RT-PCR targeting the TCR CDR3 relied on the HTBI primer set. TCRdb re-analysed the multiplex PCR reads in MiXCR, keeping a single row per CDR3 protein. The table lists about 560,000 distinct CDR3 sequences, about a sixth of them singletons.

The sequenced material came from blood. This chain joins TRBV4-1 and TRBJ2-7; TRBD2 agrees at 8 bases. The source of this sequence is a woman between 18 and 29 years old with Graves' hyperthyroidism. The CDR3 loop is CASSHSGTSAYEQYF. The CDR3 DNA is TGCGCCAGCAGCCATTCCGGGACTAGTGCCTACGAGCAGTACTTC.